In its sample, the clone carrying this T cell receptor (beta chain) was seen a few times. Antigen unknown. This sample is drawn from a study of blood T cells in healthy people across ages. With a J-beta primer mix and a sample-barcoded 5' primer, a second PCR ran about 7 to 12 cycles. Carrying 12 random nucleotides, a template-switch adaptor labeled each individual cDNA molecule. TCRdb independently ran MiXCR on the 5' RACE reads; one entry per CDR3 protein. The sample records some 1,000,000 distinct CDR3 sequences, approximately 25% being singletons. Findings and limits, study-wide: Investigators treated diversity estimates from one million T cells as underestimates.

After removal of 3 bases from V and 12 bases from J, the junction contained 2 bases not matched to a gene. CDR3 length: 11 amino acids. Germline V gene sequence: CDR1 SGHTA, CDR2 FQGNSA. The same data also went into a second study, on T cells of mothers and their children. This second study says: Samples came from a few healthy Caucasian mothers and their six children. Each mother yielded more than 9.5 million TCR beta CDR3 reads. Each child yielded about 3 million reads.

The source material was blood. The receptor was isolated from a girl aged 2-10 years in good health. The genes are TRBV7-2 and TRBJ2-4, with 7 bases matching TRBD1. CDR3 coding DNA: TGTGCCAGCAGCTTTGACAGGGATCAGTACTTC. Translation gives CASSFDRDQYF.